The rows below give T cell receptor beta chains drawn from one sample of a study. TCRdb recomputed calls from the 5' RACE reads with MiXCR, one row per CDR3 protein. The sample lists under 35,000 distinct CDR3 sequences, less than 25% occurring once. What was sequenced was memory CD4+ T cells sorted from blood. Source of these receptors: a female donor with breast cancer. CDR3s include the opening cysteine and the closing phenylalanine or tryptophan. D genes are given only for firm matches. The size of a clone is reported for some rows only, either as once, few or many, or as a class for expanded clones.

d_gene | j_gene | v_gene | abundance | CDR3aa | CDR3nt
TRBD1 | TRBJ1-1 | TRBV12-3/TRBV12-4 | many | CASTLRTGRMNTEAFF | TGTGCCAGCACCCTTCGGACAGGGAGGATGAACACTGAAGCTTTCTTT
. | TRBJ1-5 | TRBV6-1 | . | CASSPRTRWGNQPQHF | TGTGCCAGCAGTCCTCGGACCAGGTGGGGCAATCAGCCCCAGCATTTT
TRBD2 | TRBJ2-3 | TRBV11-2 | . | CASSLTSGKRYF | TGTGCCAGCAGCTTGACTAGCGGGAAGCGGTATTTT
. | TRBJ2-3 | TRBV28 | . | CATSRVALGTDTQYF | TGTGCCACCTCGAGGGTAGCGCTCGGAACAGATACGCAGTATTTT
TRBD1 | TRBJ2-5 | TRBV5-1 | . | CASRVGTGEETQYF | TGCGCCAGCAGAGTGGGGACAGGGGAAGAGACCCAGTACTTC
. | TRBJ2-2 | TRBV6-2/TRBV6-3 | few | CASRSLWGEETGELFF | TGTGCCAGCAGAAGTTTATGGGGCGAGGAGACCGGGGAGCTGTTTTTT
TRBD1 | TRBJ2-2 | TRBV11-3 | . | CASSSRDRGSTGELFF | TGTGCCAGCAGCTCCCGGGACAGGGGTAGTACCGGGGAGCTGTTTTTT
. | TRBJ1-2 | TRBV20-1 | few | CSASLSSDGGYTF | TGCAGTGCTTCACTCTCAAGCGACGGGGGCTACACCTTC
TRBD2 | TRBJ2-5 | TRBV6-5 | few | CASSPQAGGAETQYF | TGTGCCAGCAGCCCCCAAGCGGGAGGGGCAGAGACCCAGTACTTC
. | TRBJ1-1 | TRBV7-9 | . | CASELREGTEAFF | TGTGCCAGCGAACTCAGGGAGGGAACTGAAGCTTTCTTT
TRBD1 | TRBJ1-2 | TRBV24-1 | few | CATSDSGIVDRGGYGYTF | TGTGCCACCAGTGATTCGGGCATCGTTGACAGGGGAGGCTATGGCTACACCTTC
TRBD2 | TRBJ2-7 | TRBV4-2 | many | CASSQESTSGSYEQYF | TGTGCCAGCAGCCAAGAATCCACTAGCGGGAGCTACGAGCAGTACTTC
. | TRBJ2-7 | TRBV9 | few | CASSAGGPRGAYEQCF | TGTGCCAGCAGCGCAGGTGGCCCTAGAGGGGCCTACGAGCAGTGCTTC
TRBD1 | TRBJ2-3 | TRBV5-1 | . | CASSTGQRSDTQYF | TGCGCCAGTTCGACAGGGCAAAGGTCAGATACGCAGTATTTT
. | TRBJ2-1 | TRBV29-1 | few | CSDSGQSYNEQFF | TGCAGCGACTCGGGACAATCCTACAATGAGCAGTTCTTC
TRBD1 | TRBJ1-5 | TRBV10-1 | many | CASRPTGGNQPQHF | TGCGCCAGCAGGCCCACAGGGGGTAATCAGCCCCAGCATTTT
TRBD1 | TRBJ1-5 | TRBV6-2/TRBV6-3 | medium-sized | CASSSRTGLLPSNQPQHF | TGTGCCAGCAGTTCGAGGACAGGACTCCTCCCTAGCAATCAGCCCCAGCATTTT
TRBD1 | TRBJ1-2 | TRBV27 | . | CASSFRQGTYGYTF | TGTGCCAGCAGTTTCCGACAGGGCACCTATGGCTACACCTTC
. | TRBJ2-2 | TRBV12-3/TRBV12-4 | many | CASTTLLLTGELFF | TGTGCCAGCACCACCCTCCTGCTCACCGGGGAGCTGTTTTTT
TRBD1 | TRBJ1-1 | TRBV6-5 | medium-sized | CASSYYRGGTEAFF | TGTGCCAGCAGTTACTACAGGGGGGGAACTGAAGCTTTCTTT
. | TRBJ2-6 | TRBV4-3 | . | CASGHGRGPGANVLTF | TGCGCCAGCGGCCACGGTCGGGGGCCTGGGGCCAACGTCCTGACTTTC
TRBD1 | TRBJ2-7 | TRBV9 | . | CASSDGQGGYEQYF | TGTGCCAGCAGCGACGGACAGGGTGGCTACGAGCAGTACTTC
. | TRBJ2-5 | TRBV5-4 | . | CASSAFQETQYF | TGTGCCAGCAGCGCCTTTCAAGAGACCCAGTACTTC
TRBD2 | TRBJ2-1 | TRBV7-3 | . | CASSLSGRVDEQFF | TGTGCCAGCAGCTTAAGCGGGAGGGTCGATGAGCAGTTCTTC
TRBD2 | TRBJ2-3 | TRBV24-1 | few | CATSDLQTGLFDTQYF | TGTGCCACCAGTGATTTACAAACGGGACTATTTGATACGCAGTATTTT
. | TRBJ1-1 | TRBV13 | . | CASSLGEGMNTEAFF | TGTGCCAGCAGCTTAGGGGAGGGGATGAACACTGAAGCTTTCTTT
. | TRBJ1-2 | TRBV5-1 | many | CASSWDLHGYTF | TGCGCCAGCAGCTGGGACCTCCATGGCTACACCTTC
. | TRBJ2-2 | TRBV15 | few | CATSKGRNTGELFF | TGTGCCACCAGCAAGGGACGGAACACCGGGGAGCTGTTTTTT
. | TRBJ2-7 | TRBV20-1 | few | CSAPGRKSYEQYF | TGCAGTGCTCCGGGACGCAAATCCTACGAGCAGTACTTC
. | TRBJ2-7 | TRBV27 | . | CASTQGNERYF | TGTGCCAGCACCCAGGGAAACGAGCGGTACTTC
. | TRBJ2-6 | TRBV12-3/TRBV12-4 | . | CASTRGGPSGANVLTF | TGTGCCAGCACCAGGGGGGGCCCGAGTGGGGCCAACGTCCTGACTTTC
. | TRBJ1-2 | TRBV18 | many | CASSERLGGLGGYTF | TGTGCCAGCTCAGAGAGGCTCGGGGGGCTCGGCGGCTACACCTTC
. | TRBJ2-1 | TRBV12-3/TRBV12-4 | few | CASSSSESYNEQFF | .
TRBD2 | TRBJ2-1 | TRBV20-1 | many | CSANYLAGFYNEQFF | TGCAGTGCAAATTATCTAGCGGGATTCTACAATGAGCAGTTCTTC
. | TRBJ2-7 | TRBV24-1 | . | CATSDPGRTYEQYF | TGTGCCACCAGTGACCCAGGACGGACCTACGAGCAGTACTTC
. | TRBJ2-3 | TRBV11-2 | . | CASSLDPEGATQYF | TGTGCCAGCAGCTTAGACCCGGAAGGGGCTACGCAGTATTTT
. | TRBJ1-6 | TRBV7-9 | many | CASSSHREGNSPLHF | TGTGCCAGCAGCTCTCACAGGGAAGGAAATTCACCCCTCCACTTT
TRBD2 | TRBJ2-7 | TRBV7-9 | . | CASSPGLNRDEQYF | TGTGCCAGCAGCCCGGGACTAAATAGGGACGAGCAGTACTTC
. | TRBJ2-5 | TRBV7-9 | . | CASSLTGTQYF | TGTGCCAGCAGCTTAACCGGGACCCAGTACTTC
TRBD1 | TRBJ1-5 | TRBV20-1 | few | CSAPGTGGVDQPQHF | TGCAGTGCTCCCGGGACAGGGGGAGTGGATCAGCCCCAGCATTTT
. | TRBJ2-3 | TRBV4-1 | few | CASSYNRDLFADTQYF | TGCGCCAGCAGCTATAACCGGGACCTTTTCGCAGATACGCAGTATTTT
TRBD1 | TRBJ1-2 | TRBV7-9 | many | CASSSQQGAIYGYTF | TGTGCCAGCAGCTCACAACAGGGGGCTATCTATGGCTACACCTTC
. | TRBJ2-1 | TRBV9 | . | CASSPRHNEQFF | TGTGCCAGCAGCCCCCGGCACAATGAGCAGTTCTTC
. | TRBJ2-3 | TRBV27 | . | CASSEALYAGPSTDTQYF | TGTGCCAGCAGTGAGGCATTATATGCGGGGCCCAGCACAGATACGCAGTATTTT
TRBD2 | TRBJ2-7 | TRBV5-1 | few | CASSAAGGPHYEQYF | TGCGCCAGCAGCGCAGCGGGAGGGCCCCACTACGAGCAGTACTTC
TRBD2 | TRBJ2-1 | TRBV12-3/TRBV12-4 | many | CASSPGLAGSYNEQFF | TGTGCCAGCAGTCCGGGACTAGCGGGATCCTACAATGAGCAGTTCTTC
. | TRBJ1-4 | TRBV6-6 | few | CASSYTEQDATNEKLFF | TGTGCCAGCAGTTACACGGAACAGGATGCAACTAATGAAAAACTGTTTTTT
. | TRBJ2-7 | TRBV27 | . | CASSLFGSYEQYF | TGTGCCAGCAGCCTCTTTGGCTCCTACGAGCAGTACTTC
TRBD1 | TRBJ1-5 | TRBV6-1 | few | CASRDREDQPQHF | TGTGCCAGCAGGGACAGGGAGGATCAGCCCCAGCATTTT
. | TRBJ2-5 | TRBV4-2 | few | CASSQDFGEETQYF | TGTGCCAGCAGCCAAGATTTCGGGGAAGAGACCCAGTACTTC
. | TRBJ2-7 | TRBV4-3 | . | CASSQDTDSTYEQYF | TGCGCCAGCAGCCAAGATACGGACAGCACCTACGAGCAGTACTTC
TRBD2 | TRBJ2-3 | TRBV15 | . | CATSRVGSGGSDTQYF | TGTGCCACCAGCAGAGTTGGGTCGGGGGGTTCGGATACGCAGTATTTT